This paragraph covers one T cell receptor beta chain sequence. This record belongs to a study of T cell changes during pregnancy in multiple sclerosis. The CDR3 totals 15 residues. Germline V lookup: CDR1 LNHDA, CDR2 SQIVND (reference sequence). V was trimmed by 4 bases and J by 4 bases, leaving 14 bases between them. The protocol was immunoSEQ multiplex PCR, while the TCRdb copy is restricted to in-frame clones and leaves out a portion. This table holds about 73,000 clones, around 92% found once. This TCR came from a female donor in good health, enrolled as a control in a pregnancy study. The source material was peripheral blood, sampled in the third trimester of pregnancy. The J gene is TRBJ1-5, the V gene TRBV19; possibly TRBD1 for D (6 bases). As DNA, the CDR3 is TGTGCCAGTAGTACCAGGACAGAATTAAATCAGCCCCAGCATTTT. This sequence encodes CASSTRTELNQPQHF.